These T cell receptor beta chains were read from a single sample in a study of blood T cell repertoires in COVID-19. Profiling relied on immunoSEQ multiplex PCR, and the TCRdb table lists in-frame clones only, not all of them. The sample has approximately 110,000 clones, more than 75% seen once. The sequencing sample was made of peripheral blood. The receptors were sampled from a man aged 35 to 55 with acute or convalescent COVID-19. CDR3s include the opening cysteine and the closing phenylalanine or tryptophan. The order of the fields is CDR3 protein, CDR3 DNA, clone size, V gene, D gene, J gene. The D gene is left open where the match is weak. For some rows the clone size is stated as once, few or many, or as a class when expanded; others skip it.

cdr3_aa: CASTPGWAQPQHF
cdr3_nt: TGTGCCAGCACTCCCGGTTGGGCGCAGCCCCAGCATTTT
clone_size: -
v_call: TRBV12-3/TRBV12-4
d_call: -
j_call: TRBJ1-5

cdr3_aa: CASSLGSRGPYNEQFF
cdr3_nt: TGTGCCAGCAGCTTAGGGTCGCGTGGGCCTTACAATGAGCAGTTCTTC
clone_size: -
v_call: TRBV11-3
d_call: -
j_call: TRBJ2-1

cdr3_aa: CASSPRDREGYGYTF
cdr3_nt: TGTGCCAGCAGCCCCCGGGACAGGGAGGGCTATGGCTACACCTTC
clone_size: -
v_call: TRBV9
d_call: TRBD1
j_call: TRBJ1-2

cdr3_aa: CAWSEGGDSYEQYF
cdr3_nt: TGTGCCTGGAGTGAGGGGGGGGATTCCTACGAGCAGTACTTC
clone_size: once
v_call: TRBV30
d_call: -
j_call: TRBJ2-7

cdr3_aa: CASSESGRNNEQFF
cdr3_nt: TGCGCCAGCAGTGAGTCGGGGCGGAACAATGAGCAGTTCTTC
clone_size: once
v_call: TRBV10-1
d_call: -
j_call: TRBJ2-1

cdr3_aa: CASRSRVYSNQPQHF
cdr3_nt: TGTGCCAGCAGATCGAGAGTTTATAGCAATCAGCCCCAGCATTTT
clone_size: -
v_call: TRBV6-5
d_call: -
j_call: TRBJ1-5

cdr3_aa: CASSLESVYEQYF
cdr3_nt: TGCGCCAGCAGCTTGGAATCGGTCTACGAGCAGTACTTC
clone_size: -
v_call: TRBV5-1
d_call: -
j_call: TRBJ2-7

cdr3_aa: CASSLKQGYEQYF
cdr3_nt: TGTGCCAGCAGCTTAAAACAGGGTTACGAGCAGTACTTC
clone_size: -
v_call: TRBV7-2
d_call: -
j_call: TRBJ2-7

cdr3_aa: CASSQTVTGTGYEQYF
cdr3_nt: TGTGCCAGCAGCCAAACGGTCACCGGGACAGGGTACGAGCAGTACTTC
clone_size: -
v_call: TRBV4-2
d_call: TRBD1
j_call: TRBJ2-7

cdr3_aa: CASSQTRAGSMVGELFF
cdr3_nt: TGCGCCAGCAGCCAAACACGGGCGGGGTCGATGGTCGGGGAGCTGTTTTTT
clone_size: -
v_call: TRBV4-3
d_call: -
j_call: TRBJ2-2

cdr3_aa: CASGHSAPYNEQFF
cdr3_nt: TGTGCCAGCGGACACTCCGCCCCCTACAATGAGCAGTTCTTC
clone_size: once
v_call: TRBV19
d_call: -
j_call: TRBJ2-1

cdr3_aa: CASSRGQGNTEAFF
cdr3_nt: TGCGCCAGCAGTCGAGGACAGGGGAACACTGAAGCTTTCTTT
clone_size: -
v_call: TRBV5-1
d_call: TRBD1
j_call: TRBJ1-1

cdr3_aa: CAISESVRGSEQYF
cdr3_nt: TGTGCCATCAGTGAGTCTGTCCGGGGGTCCGAGCAGTACTTC
clone_size: -
v_call: TRBV10-3
d_call: -
j_call: TRBJ2-7